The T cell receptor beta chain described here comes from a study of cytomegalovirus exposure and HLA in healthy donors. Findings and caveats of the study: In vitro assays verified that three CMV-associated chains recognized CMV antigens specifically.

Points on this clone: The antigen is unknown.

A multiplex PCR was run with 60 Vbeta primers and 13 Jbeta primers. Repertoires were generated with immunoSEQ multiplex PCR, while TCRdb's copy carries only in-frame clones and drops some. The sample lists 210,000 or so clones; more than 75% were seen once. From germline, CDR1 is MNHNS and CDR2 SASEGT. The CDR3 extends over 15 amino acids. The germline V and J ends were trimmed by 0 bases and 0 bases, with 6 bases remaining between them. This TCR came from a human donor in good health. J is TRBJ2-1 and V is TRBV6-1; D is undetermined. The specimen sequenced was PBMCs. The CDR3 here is CASSEAASSYNEQFF. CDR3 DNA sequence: TGTGCCAGCAGTGAAGCGGCCTCCTCCTACAATGAGCAGTTCTTC.